The text below deals with one TCR beta chain. As yet, its antigen is unknown. The data stem from a study of PD-1 blockade in classical Hodgkin lymphoma. At the level of the study: Patients had nivolumab dosed at 3 mg/kg, delivered intravenously every 2 weeks. Study results and caveats: By C4D1, diversity of CD4+ TCRs had risen significantly, whereas that of CD8+ TCRs had not.

The time point here: cycle 4 day 1 (C4D1), after around six weeks of nivolumab. Brentuximab vedotin exposure varied, and every patient relapsed after autologous stem cell transplantation. Germline lookup yields CDR1 LNHDA and CDR2 SQIVND (reference sequence). This CDR3 contains 14 residues. V gave up 2 bases and J gave up 1 base, with 9 bases separating them. The table came from immunoSEQ multiplex PCR; TCRdb's copy has only in-frame clones and leaves some out. The sample has roughly 90,000 clones; 83% are singletons. The chain has TRBV19 and TRBJ2-7; the D gene is possibly TRBD1 (7 bases). The receptor was derived from a human donor with classical Hodgkin lymphoma. The input for sequencing was peripheral blood mononuclear cells (PBMCs), taken before the fourth cycle of nivolumab. CDR3 region: CASSIQGGSYEQYF. CDR3 bases: TGTGCCAGTAGTATACAGGGGGGATCCTACGAGCAGTACTTC.